Listed here is a single T cell receptor (beta chain). The sample is drawn from a study of T cell responses to AZD1222 COVID-19 vaccine. Germline CDR1 reads MNHEY; CDR2 reads SVGAGI. The CDR3 runs to 13 residues. V lost 4 bases to trimming and J lost 11 bases, with 14 bases between them. The repertoire was sequenced with immunoSEQ multiplex PCR; TCRdb's copy has only in-frame clones and lacks some. The sample has 75,000 to 95,000 clones, around 88% seen once. This TCR came from an adult who received the MenACWY meningococcal vaccine as a control. The rearrangement joins TRBV6-5 to TRBJ1-4, with no clear D. Sequencing used peripheral blood, obtained 28 days after the second dose of the MenACWY control vaccine. CDR3 in DNA: TGTGCCAGCAGTTCACCGGGAGCCCGGAAACTGTTTTTT. Amino acids: CASSSPGARKLFF.